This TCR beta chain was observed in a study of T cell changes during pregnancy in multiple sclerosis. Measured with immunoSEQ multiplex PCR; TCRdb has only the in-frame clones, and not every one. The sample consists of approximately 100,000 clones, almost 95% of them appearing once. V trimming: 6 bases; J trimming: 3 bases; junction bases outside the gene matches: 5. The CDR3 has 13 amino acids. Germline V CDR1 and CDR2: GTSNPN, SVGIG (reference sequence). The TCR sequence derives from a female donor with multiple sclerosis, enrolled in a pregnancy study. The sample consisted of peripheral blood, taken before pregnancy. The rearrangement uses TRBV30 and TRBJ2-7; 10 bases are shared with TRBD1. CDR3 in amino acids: CACNGDRGYEQYF. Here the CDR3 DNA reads TGTGCCTGTAATGGGGACAGGGGCTACGAGCAGTACTTC.